These 5 T cell receptor beta chains were sequenced from one sample in a study of blood T cell repertoires in COVID-19. Clones were sequenced by immunoSEQ multiplex PCR, and TCRdb holds only the in-frame ones, with some missing. The sample shows 250,000 to 350,000 clones, around 90% of them seen only once. The sequenced sample consisted of PBMCs or T cells enriched from blood (not recorded which). These receptor sequences come from a woman under 30 with acute COVID-19.

V is TRBV19 and J is TRBJ2-1, with TRBD2 matching over 13 bases. CDR1 LNHDA and CDR2 SQIVND come from the germline V gene (reference sequence). The CDR3 sequence is 16 residues long. The V segment lost 5 bases and the J segment 7 bases; nucleotides outside the gene matches: 8. CDR3 bases: TGTGCCAGTAGTCCGGCCGGGACTAGCGGGAAGAATGAGCAGTTCTTC. Its translation is CASSPAGTSGKNEQFF.

The V and J genes are TRBV28 and TRBJ2-3; perhaps TRBD2 as D (6 bases). Trimming stripped 6 bases from V and 6 bases from J, with 19 bases between. CDR3 length equals 15 residues. CDR1 is MDHEN and CDR2 is SYDVKM in the germline V gene. The CDR3 region is CASSYYWRAGDTQYF. The CDR3 bases are TGTGCCAGCAGCTATTATTGGAGGGCCGGGGATACGCAGTATTTT.

The V gene is TRBV4-2, the J gene TRBJ2-3; 7 bases fit TRBD1. Losses at the gene ends were 1 base for V and 2 bases for J; bases not matched to a gene: 9. The CDR3 contains 17 residues. Per germline, CDR1 LGHNA and CDR2 YNFKEQ. The chain's CDR3 is CASSQALRTGFTDTQYF. In DNA, the CDR3 is TGTGCCAGCAGCCAAGCGTTGCGGACAGGATTCACAGATACGCAGTATTTT.

The CDR3 reads CASSHRRVDQPQHF. As DNA, the CDR3 is TGCGCCAGCAGCCATAGGAGAGTAGATCAGCCCCAGCATTTT. This rearrangement joins TRBV4-3 to TRBJ1-5; D is unclear. The V and J ends lost 3 bases and 5 bases respectively, with 11 bases between them. Germline lookup yields CDR1 LGHNA and CDR2 YSLEER. The CDR3 is made up of 14 amino acids.

The chain joins TRBV4-1 to TRBJ2-1; D not resolved. The CDR3 runs to 15 residues. From germline, CDR1 is MGHRA and CDR2 YSYEKL. V was trimmed by 10 bases and J by 0 bases, leaving 16 bases between them. The CDR3 nucleotides read TGCGCCACCCAAAGACTGACGAGCTCCTACAATGAGCAGTTCTTC. Amino acid sequence: CATQRLTSSYNEQFF.